The 25 T cell receptor beta chains presented below share a single source sample, sequenced in a study of T cells after yellow fever vaccination. TCRdb called the 5' RACE reads again in MiXCR, with one record for every CDR3 protein. The data contain about 230,000 distinct CDR3 sequences, approximately 6.3% of them singletons. The sample was CD4+ T cells sorted from PBMCs, taken on the day of the yellow fever booster vaccination. These receptors all stem from a man aged 30-40 years who received the YFV17D yellow fever vaccine.

This clonotype was picked up many times. Compared with germline, one end of the junction differs, possibly owing to a read error. This chain joins TRBV6-2 or TRBV6-3 and TRBJ2-7; 11 bases are a match to TRBD2. Germline CDR1 is MNHEY and CDR2 is SVGEGT. This CDR3 spans 14 amino acids. CDR3 bases: TGTGCCAGCAGGACTAGCGGGGCCTCCTCCGAGCAGTACTTC. Translated, it gives CASRTSGASSEQYF.

This clonotype turned up a few times. The rearrangement links TRBV27 to TRBJ2-7; perhaps TRBD2 as D (6 bases). The CDR3 length is 15 residues. Germline V CDR1 and CDR2: MNHEY, SMNVEV (reference sequence). V gave up 5 bases and J gave up 1 base, with 15 bases separating them. The CDR3 DNA sequence: TGTGCCAGCAGTCCCTCCAGCGGGCTTTCCTACGAGCAGTACTTC. It is translated as CASSPSSGLSYEQYF.

This clonotype was detected many times. The chain recombines TRBV14 with TRBJ2-1; D is ambiguous. The CDR3 is 13 amino acids. Trimming removed 3 bases at V and 4 bases at J, with 7 bases between. Germline assignment: CDR1 SGHDN and CDR2 FVKESK. The CDR3 here is CASSHLRYNEQFF. The DNA of the CDR3 is TGTGCCAGCAGCCATTTACGGTACAATGAGCAGTTCTTC.

The rearrangement joins TRBV18 to TRBJ1-5; maybe TRBD1 (5 bases). The CDR3 consists of 15 residues. Looked up from germline, CDR1 is KGHSH and CDR2 is LQKENI. V was cut by 0 bases and J by 0 bases, with 6 bases left in between. The CDR3 here is CASSPPGGSNQPQHF. Here the CDR3 DNA reads TGTGCCAGCTCACCACCGGGGGGTAGCAATCAGCCCCAGCATTTT.

This chain connects TRBV20-1 to TRBJ1-5, with 8 bases identical to TRBD1. This CDR3 is 13 amino acids long. Germline V CDR1 and CDR2: DFQATT, SNEGSKA (reference sequence). With V trimmed by 5 bases and J by 6 bases, 6 bases remained unmatched. The CDR3 DNA sequence: TGCAGTGCTCAGAGACAGGGGAGTCAGCCCCAGCATTTT. The encoded protein is CSAQRQGSQPQHF.

This clonotype was seen at least ten times. The J gene is TRBJ2-7, the V gene TRBV12-3 or TRBV12-4; the match to TRBD1 covers 8 bases. The CDR3 length is 14 residues. Losses at the gene ends were 5 bases for V and 1 base for J; bases not matched to a gene: 4. In nucleotides, the CDR3 is TGTGCCAGCAGTCGACAGGGGTTTTCCTACGAGCAGTACTTC. Residues: CASSRQGFSYEQYF.

This clonotype was picked up many times. V gene TRBV6-2 or TRBV6-3 combines with J gene TRBJ2-5, with no clear D. V lost 6 bases and J 4 bases, leaving 21 bases between the germline ends. The CDR3 has 16 residues. In germline, CDR1 is MNHEY, CDR2 SVGEGT. The CDR3 bases are TGTGCCAGCAGCCAAGCTTCCCCGGTAGGGCGAGAGACCCAGTACTTC. Residues: CASSQASPVGRETQYF.

In its sample, this clonotype was seen many times. The chain recombines TRBV4-2 with TRBJ2-7; no clear D. The CDR3 extends over 14 amino acids. V lost 1 base and J 4 bases, leaving 11 bases between the germline ends. Germline-derived CDR1 and CDR2 are LGHNA and YNFKEQ. The CDR3 region has the DNA TGTGCCAGCAGCCAAGGGGAAGGCCCATACGAGCAGTACTTC. Encoded protein: CASSQGEGPYEQYF.

The rearrangement joins TRBV19 to TRBJ2-7, with 11 bases matching TRBD2. Germline lookup yields CDR1 LNHDA and CDR2 SQIVND (reference sequence). The CDR3 runs to 15 residues. Trimming cost V 0 bases and J 9 bases; bases outside gene matches: 7. CDR3: CASSIDRSGRAAQYF. The CDR3 DNA sequence: TGTGCCAGTAGTATAGATCGTAGCGGGAGGGCCGCGCAGTACTTC.

This clonotype was seen a handful of times. J is TRBJ2-1 and V is TRBV20-1, with D hard to call. This CDR3 is built from 11 residues. Trimming stripped 5 bases from V and 8 bases from J, with 10 bases between. Germline assignment: CDR1 DFQATT and CDR2 SNEGSKA (reference sequence). The DNA for the CDR3 is TGCAGTGCTGTTGGGGAATATGAGCAGTTCTTC. Protein product: CSAVGEYEQFF.

The table lists this clonotype with many counts. CDR3 sequence (DNA): TGCGCCAGCAGCCGGGGGGGCGGCGGACTCCCAGATACGCAGTATTTT. Its translation: CASSRGGGGLPDTQYF. The rearrangement joins TRBV4-3 to TRBJ2-3; possibly TRBD2 for D (7 bases). There are 16 residues in the CDR3. CDR1 LGHNA and CDR2 YSLEER come from the germline V gene. V was cut by 4 bases and J by 4 bases, with 18 bases left in between.

The table lists this clonotype with a few counts. The chain employs TRBV7-2 and TRBJ2-2, with D unclear. Germline CDR1 is SGHTA and CDR2 is FQGNSA. This CDR3 spans 15 amino acids. Deletions cut 6 bases from V and 5 bases from J, with 16 bases between. The CDR3 DNA is TGTGCCAGCAGTTCTACCTGGGTACGGACCGGGGAGCTGTTTTTT. Amino acid sequence: CASSSTWVRTGELFF.

Only a few counts were recorded for this clonotype. The rearrangement joins TRBV7-3 to TRBJ2-1; 9 positions agree with TRBD1. The V segment lost 3 bases and the J segment 3 bases; nucleotides outside the gene matches: 12. This CDR3 region has 18 residues. CDR1 is SGHTA, CDR2 FQGTGA, per germline. DNA of the CDR3: TGTGCCAGCAGCTTTCCCGAGGGCCCGGGACAGGGCTACAATGAGCAGTTCTTC. This gives the protein CASSFPEGPGQGYNEQFF.

This clonotype was counted at least ten times. The genes are TRBV9 and TRBJ2-7; maybe TRBD1 (6 bases). This CDR3 is built from 15 residues. V gave up 4 bases and J gave up 1 base, with 15 bases separating them. The germline V gene encodes CDR1 SGDLS and CDR2 YYNGEE. The CDR3 reads CASSSTGSASYEQYF. The DNA for the CDR3 is TGTGCCAGCAGCTCCACAGGGAGCGCATCCTACGAGCAGTACTTC. The full variable domain, completed using reference TRBV9 and TRBJ2-7, is DSGVTQTPKHLITATGQRVTLRCSPRSGDLSVYWYQQSLDQGLQFLIQYYNGEERAKGNILERFSAQQFPDLHSELNLSSLELGDSALYFCASSSTGSASYEQYFGPGTRLTVT.

This clonotype was detected a few times. The chain is built from TRBV5-1 and TRBJ2-1, with D uncertain. Trimming left V 2 bases short and J 6 bases short, with 9 bases between. Germline V lookup: CDR1 SGHRS, CDR2 YFSETQ. The CDR3 sequence is 13 residues long. CDR3 nucleotide sequence: TGCGCCAGCAGCTTTTCAGGAATCAATGAGCAGTTCTTC. Its protein product is CASSFSGINEQFF.

The chain links TRBV5-1 to TRBJ2-7; D is perhaps TRBD1 (6 bases). The CDR3 has 15 residues. The V end was cut by 0 bases, the J end by 2 bases, with 12 bases between. CDR1 and CDR2 (germline): SGHRS, YFSETQ. The CDR3 here is CASSLVRDTTYEQYF. The CDR3 nucleotides are TGCGCCAGCAGCTTGGTCCGGGACACCACCTACGAGCAGTACTTC.

The sample holds many counts of this clonotype. The chain joins TRBV29-1 to TRBJ2-1; weak D call: TRBD1 (6 bases). This CDR3 region has 15 residues. Germline CDR1 and CDR2: SQVTM and ANQGSEA. Trimming removed 0 bases at V and 5 bases at J, with 14 bases between. The CDR3 nucleotides are TGCAGCGTTGAAGATTCCTGGACAGCCGACAATGAGCAGTTCTTC. Residues: CSVEDSWTADNEQFF.

This chain connects TRBV5-1 to TRBJ2-3; TRBD1 matches 8 bases. This CDR3 has 13 amino acids. Germline V CDR1 and CDR2: SGHRS, YFSETQ. Trimming removed 4 bases from V and 7 bases from J; junction bases left unmatched: 5. The CDR3 sequence: CASSRDRTNTQYF. In nucleotides, the CDR3 is TGCGCCAGCAGCAGGGACAGGACGAATACGCAGTATTTT.

This chain connects TRBV24-1 to TRBJ1-4; D uncertain. The CDR3 has 10 amino acids. Germline V CDR1 and CDR2: KGHDR, SFDVKD. The V and J ends lost 9 bases and 8 bases respectively, with 6 bases between them. This CDR3 reads CATGREKLFF. CDR3 nucleotides: TGTGCCACCGGACGGGAAAAACTGTTTTTT.

This clonotype was seen ten or more times. This chain joins TRBV7-9 and TRBJ2-3; no clear D gene. Germline V gene lookup returns CDR1 SEHNR and CDR2 FQNEAQ (reference sequence). Trimming removed 10 bases at V and 4 bases at J, with 9 bases between. CDR3 length: 11 amino acids. The CDR3, as DNA: TGTGCCACCCAGGTTGCAGATACGCAGTATTTT. It is translated as CATQVADTQYF.

This clonotype was seen ten or more times. The J gene is TRBJ2-3, the V gene TRBV10-3; 9 bases match TRBD2. In germline, CDR1 is ENHRY, CDR2 SYGVKD. V lost 0 bases, J lost 6 bases, and 7 bases stayed unmatched. The CDR3 consists of 16 residues. For the CDR3, the DNA is TGTGCCATCAGTGAGTCGAAGGGACTAGCACCCGATACGCAGTATTTT. Translated: CAISESKGLAPDTQYF.

This clonotype has more than one count but fewer than ten. V gene TRBV5-1 combines with J gene TRBJ2-5; 15 nucleotides line up with TRBD2. The germline V gene has CDR1 SGHRS and CDR2 YFSETQ. The CDR3 is made up of 17 amino acids. V lost 3 bases to trimming and J lost 4 bases; unmatched junction nucleotides: 7. The CDR3: CASSSGLAGGGRETQYF. CDR3 DNA sequence: TGCGCCAGCAGCTCGGGACTAGCGGGAGGCGGTCGAGAGACCCAGTACTTC.

The rearrangement uses TRBV28 and TRBJ2-3; D remains ambiguous. Germline CDR1 reads MDHEN; CDR2 reads SYDVKM. This CDR3 contains 14 residues. V was cut by 1 base and J by 0 bases, with 5 bases left in between. DNA of the CDR3: TGTGCCAGCAGTTTATTGTCCAGCACAGATACGCAGTATTTT. This encodes CASSLLSSTDTQYF.

This clonotype was detected only a few times. The chain uses TRBV20-1 and TRBJ2-7, with 8 bases lining up with TRBD1. The V and J ends lost 3 bases and 3 bases, in that order; junction bases with no gene match: 10. Germline V CDR1 and CDR2: DFQATT, SNEGSKA (reference sequence). The CDR3 runs 15 residues. DNA of the CDR3: TGCAGTGCTAGCCAACCTCAGGGGGCAGGCTACGAGCAGTACTTC. As protein: CSASQPQGAGYEQYF.

This clonotype was recorded many times. The chain recombines TRBV18 with TRBJ2-1, with 8 bases identical to TRBD2. Germline V lookup: CDR1 KGHSH, CDR2 LQKENI. V shed 3 bases, J shed 3 bases, and the junction held 7 bases outside the gene matches. CDR3 length: 16 residues. The CDR3: CASSPTSGQNYNEQFF. CDR3 DNA sequence: TGTGCCAGCTCACCTACTAGCGGTCAGAACTACAATGAGCAGTTCTTC.